This TCR beta chain was sequenced during a study of shared clonotypes between healthy human individuals. The CDR3 runs 16 residues. Unmatched junction bases numbered 12, after V lost 1 base and J lost 10 bases. Germline-derived CDR1 and CDR2 are LGHNA and YNFKEQ. Findings and caveats of the study: Some naive CD4 clonotypes, 4% to 6%, turned up in common across four donors. Across subsets, estimated richness was generally greater for naive than for memory populations. Sequencing of the sorted subsets was shown by rarefaction to be incomplete despite large depth.

This clone was seen only once. Its cognate antigen is unknown. Deep was the level used in running the assay. Sequencing was performed with immunoSEQ multiplex PCR; in TCRdb, only in-frame clones are kept and a portion is missing. The top ten hold around 1.7% of the sample, which has 780,000 or so clones, over 60% seen once. The origin of this receptor is a woman in her twenties or thirties in good health. The sequencing input was memory CD4+ T cells sorted from blood. Described subset: CD45RA-negative fraction. The chain couples TRBV4-2 to TRBJ2-1; 8 bases align to TRBD2. The CDR3: CASSQAIRREGQEQFF. Here the CDR3 DNA reads TGTGCCAGCAGCCAAGCAATCCGTCGGGAGGGCCAAGAGCAGTTCTTC.